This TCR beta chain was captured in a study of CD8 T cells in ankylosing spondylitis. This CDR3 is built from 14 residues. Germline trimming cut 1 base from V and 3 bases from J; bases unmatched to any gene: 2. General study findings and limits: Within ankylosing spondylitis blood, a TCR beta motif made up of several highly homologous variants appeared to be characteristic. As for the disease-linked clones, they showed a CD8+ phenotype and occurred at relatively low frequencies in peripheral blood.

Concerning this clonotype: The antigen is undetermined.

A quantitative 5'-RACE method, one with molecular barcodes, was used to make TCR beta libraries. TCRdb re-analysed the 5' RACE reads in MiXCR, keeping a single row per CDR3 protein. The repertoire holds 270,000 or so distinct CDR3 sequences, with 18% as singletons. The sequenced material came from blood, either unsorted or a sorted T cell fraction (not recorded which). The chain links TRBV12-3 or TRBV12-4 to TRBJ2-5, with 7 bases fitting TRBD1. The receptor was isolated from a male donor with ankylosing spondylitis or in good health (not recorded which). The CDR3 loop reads CASSLGTGEETQYF. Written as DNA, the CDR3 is TGTGCCAGCAGTTTAGGTACAGGGGAAGAGACCCAGTACTTC.